Sequencing of this TCR beta chain was carried out in a study of Tregs in tolerant kidney transplant recipients. General observations from the study: Tregs expanded with activated donor B cells seemed most donor-specific. Validation in larger populations is needed because few patients were studied.

Looked up from germline, CDR1 is MNHNS and CDR2 is SASEGT. With 3 bases removed from V and 2 bases from J, the gap between germline ends came to 13 bases. CDR3 size: 15 residues. As concerns this clone: Antigen: not known.

Thawed PBMCs were FACS-sorted into unstimulated CD4+CD25+CD127- regulatory T cells, CD4+CD25- non-regulatory cells, CD4 and CD8 cells. Generated by immunoSEQ multiplex PCR, the TCRdb table keeps only in-frame clones and is missing some. This table has about 56,000 clones, 65% to 85% appearing once. The TCR originated in a human donor in good health. The gene calls are TRBV6-1 and TRBJ1-1; D ambiguous. Sample: CD4+ T cells from blood. In DNA, the CDR3 is TGTGCCAGCAGTGATTCAGGCCGGGTTAACACTGAAGCTTTCTTT. This sequence encodes CASSDSGRVNTEAFF.